This is a list of T cell receptor beta chains from one sample in a study of OX40 agonist ivuxolimab in advanced cancers. Data came from immunoSEQ multiplex PCR; TCRdb stores just in-frame clones and leaves some out. The sample records about 6,300 clones, around two thirds being singletons. Sequencing was performed on CD4+ or CD8+ T cells sorted from blood, taken in a trial of the OX40 agonist ivuxolimab. Receptors originate from an adult with an advanced solid tumor such as melanoma, head and neck, liver or kidney cancer. Each CDR3 is given without its conserved first and last residue. A D gene is named only where the DNA matches it firmly.

V gene	D gene	J gene	CDR3 protein
TRBV7-9	TRBD1	TRBJ1-2	ASSSLTGEGYGYT
TRBV4-1	TRBD1	TRBJ1-2	ASSQRTGAYYGYT
TRBV4-3	.	TRBJ2-1	ASSQDPAATHGNEQF
TRBV11-3	.	TRBJ2-2	ASSLGDLNTGELF
TRBV5-6	.	TRBJ2-7	ASSLALGAYEQY